This T cell receptor beta chain was sequenced in a study of CD8+CD57+ T cells in acquired aplastic anemia. Overall study: The average for DNA from sorted CD4+ and CD8+ cells was 3 to 4 ug. Approximately 11 million reads, on average, were obtained for CD4+ cells from healthy donors. Study conclusions and caveats: Patients and healthy controls showed no significant CD8+ Simpson's diversity difference.

According to the study, genomic DNA was the template for TCR beta VDJ and CDR3 profiling. TCRdb re-derived calls from the reads in MiXCR, one entry per CDR3 protein. The sample records some 220,000 distinct CDR3 sequences, 34% being singletons. Concerning this clonotype: What it binds is unknown. This may stem from a read error, because a much larger clone lies one nucleotide away.

V trimming: 4 bases; J trimming: 5 bases; junction bases outside the gene matches: 11. The CDR3 is 16 residues long. CDR1 is MNHEY and CDR2 is SVGAGI in the germline V gene. The source material was sorted CD4+, CD8+, or CD8+CD57+ T cells (not recorded which) from PBMCs. This sequence originates from a human donor in good health, serving as a control. The J gene is TRBJ1-5, the V gene TRBV6-5; TRBD1 matches at 7 bases. The CDR3 DNA sequence: TGTGCCAGCAGTTCTCCACTGGGACAGACCCATCAGCCCCAGCATTTT. This encodes CASSSPLGQTHQPQHF.